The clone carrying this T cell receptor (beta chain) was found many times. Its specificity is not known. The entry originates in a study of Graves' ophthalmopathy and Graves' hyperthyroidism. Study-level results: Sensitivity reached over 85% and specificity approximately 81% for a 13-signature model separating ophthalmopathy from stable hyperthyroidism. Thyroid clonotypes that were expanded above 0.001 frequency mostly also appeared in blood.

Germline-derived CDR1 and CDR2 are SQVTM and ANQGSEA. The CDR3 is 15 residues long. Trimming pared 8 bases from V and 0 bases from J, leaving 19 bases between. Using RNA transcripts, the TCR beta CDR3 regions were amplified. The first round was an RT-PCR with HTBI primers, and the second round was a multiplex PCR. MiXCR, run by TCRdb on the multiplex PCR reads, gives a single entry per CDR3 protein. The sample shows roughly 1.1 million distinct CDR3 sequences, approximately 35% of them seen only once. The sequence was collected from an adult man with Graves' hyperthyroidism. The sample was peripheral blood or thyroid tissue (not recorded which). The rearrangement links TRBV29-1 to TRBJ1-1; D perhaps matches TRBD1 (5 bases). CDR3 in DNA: TGCAGCCATTACCGTGGACTGGGGGTGAACACTGAAGCTTTCTTT. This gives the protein CSHYRGLGVNTEAFF.